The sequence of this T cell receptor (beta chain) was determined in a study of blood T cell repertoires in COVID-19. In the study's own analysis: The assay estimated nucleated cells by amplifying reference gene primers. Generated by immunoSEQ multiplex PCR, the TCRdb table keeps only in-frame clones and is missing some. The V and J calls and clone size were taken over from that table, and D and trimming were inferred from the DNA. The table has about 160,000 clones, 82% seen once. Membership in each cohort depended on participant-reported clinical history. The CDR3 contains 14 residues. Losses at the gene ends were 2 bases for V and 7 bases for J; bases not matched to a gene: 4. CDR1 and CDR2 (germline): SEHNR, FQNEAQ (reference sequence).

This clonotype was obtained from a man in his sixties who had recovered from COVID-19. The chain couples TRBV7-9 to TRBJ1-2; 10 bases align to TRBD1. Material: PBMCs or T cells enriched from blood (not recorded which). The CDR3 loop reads CASSLPTGGSGYTF. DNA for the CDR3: TGTGCCAGCAGCTTACCGACAGGGGGCAGTGGCTACACCTTC.